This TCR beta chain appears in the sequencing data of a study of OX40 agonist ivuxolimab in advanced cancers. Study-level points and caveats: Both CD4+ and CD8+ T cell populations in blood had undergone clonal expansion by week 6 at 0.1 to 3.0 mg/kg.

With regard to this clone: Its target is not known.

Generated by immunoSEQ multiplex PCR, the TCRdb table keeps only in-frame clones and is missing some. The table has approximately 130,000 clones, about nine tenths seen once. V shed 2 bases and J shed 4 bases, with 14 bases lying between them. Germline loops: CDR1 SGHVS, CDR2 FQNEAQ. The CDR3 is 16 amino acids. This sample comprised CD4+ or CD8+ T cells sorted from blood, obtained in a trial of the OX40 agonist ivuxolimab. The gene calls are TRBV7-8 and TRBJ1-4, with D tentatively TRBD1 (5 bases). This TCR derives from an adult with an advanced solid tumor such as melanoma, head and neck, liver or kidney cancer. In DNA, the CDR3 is TGTGCCAGCAGCTTAACGCAGGGTTTGGGTAATGAAAAACTGTTTTTT. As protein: CASSLTQGLGNEKLFF. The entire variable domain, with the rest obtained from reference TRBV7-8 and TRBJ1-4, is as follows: GAGVSQSPRYKVAKRGQDVALRCDPISGHVSLFWYQQALGQGPEFLTYFQNEAQLDKSGLPSDRFFAERPEGSVSTLKIQRTQQEDSAVYLCASSLTQGLGNEKLFFGSGTQLSVL.